The present T cell receptor (beta chain) was sequenced within a study of blood T cell repertoires in COVID-19. Profiled with immunoSEQ multiplex PCR; TCRdb holds only in-frame clones, not every one. The table has more than 200,000 clones, about four fifths seen once; the top ten hold roughly 2.6%. This TCR was sampled from a woman aged 40-49 years with active or convalescent COVID-19. Sequenced material: peripheral blood.

This CDR3 is CASSWSRGLGGETQYF. The CDR3 nucleotides read TGTGCCAGCAGCTGGAGCAGGGGGCTGGGTGGAGAGACCCAGTACTTC. This chain joins TRBV7-6 and TRBJ2-5; 8 bases are a match to TRBD1. This CDR3 has 16 amino acids. J gave up 4 bases and V 4 bases, and 11 bases lay outside the gene matches. CDR1 and CDR2 (germline): SGHVS, FNYEAQ. The full variable domain, with the rest looked up from reference TRBV7-6 and TRBJ2-5, is GAGVSQSPRYKVTKRGQDVALRCDPISGHVSLYWYRQALGQGPEFLTYFNYEAQQDKSGLPNDRFSAERPEGSISTLTIQRTEQRDSAMYRCASSWSRGLGGETQYFGPGTRLLVL.